These 29 T cell receptor beta chains came from one sample sequenced in a study of TIL therapy for anti-PD-1-resistant metastatic lung cancer. Sequencing used immunoSEQ v3. Clones were sequenced by immunoSEQ multiplex PCR, and TCRdb holds only the in-frame ones, with some missing. This table has 50,000 or so clones, 65% to 80% appearing once. The time point: pre-treatment sample, taken before nivolumab and TIL therapy. The sequencing used blood, collected at baseline. These receptor sequences come from a woman aged 25-80 years with non-small cell lung cancer.

V is TRBV10-1 and J is TRBJ1-1; D might be TRBD1 (5 bases). The V end was cut by 2 bases, the J end by 3 bases, with 13 bases between. From germline, CDR1 is WNHNN and CDR2 SYGVQD (reference sequence). This CDR3 comprises 15 residues. The CDR3 loop reads CASSEQKPGHTEAFF. The CDR3 DNA follows: TGCGCCAGCAGTGAGCAAAAACCAGGGCACACTGAAGCTTTCTTT.

The V and J genes are TRBV19 and TRBJ2-7; D gene ambiguous. This CDR3 region has 16 residues. In germline, CDR1 is LNHDA, CDR2 SQIVND (reference sequence). Trimming removed 5 bases at V and 2 bases at J, with 19 bases between. The CDR3 sequence is CASSAKANSPAYEQYF. DNA of the CDR3: TGTGCCAGTAGTGCAAAAGCAAACAGCCCTGCCTACGAGCAGTACTTC.

The V and J genes are TRBV5-1 and TRBJ2-2; 14 bases fit TRBD2. CDR3 length equals 19 residues. CDR1 is SGHRS, CDR2 YFSETQ, per germline. The trim removed 1 base at V and 1 base at J, leaving 6 bases unmatched. The CDR3 DNA sequence: TGCGCCAGCAGCTTGTGGTTCGGGACTAGCGGGGGGAACACCGGGGAGCTGTTTTTT. It codes for CASSLWFGTSGGNTGELFF.

This rearrangement joins TRBV28 to TRBJ2-5; a possible D gene is TRBD1 (6 bases). Deletions cut 5 bases from V and 0 bases from J, with 7 bases between. CDR3 length: 13 residues. The germline V gene encodes CDR1 MDHEN and CDR2 SYDVKM. The CDR3 sequence is CASSGTYQETQYF. Here the CDR3 DNA reads TGTGCCAGCAGTGGGACATACCAAGAGACCCAGTACTTC.

This clone was seen once. V gene TRBV18 combines with J gene TRBJ1-5, with a possible D match to TRBD1 (5 bases). Trimming took off 3 bases at V and 9 bases at J, with 15 bases between the two ends. From germline, CDR1 is KGHSH and CDR2 LQKENI. The CDR3 extends over 14 amino acids. CDR3 amino acids: CASSPGRGVWPQHF. CDR3 DNA: TGTGCCAGCTCACCGGGACGGGGGGTTTGGCCCCAGCATTTT.

CDR3 DNA sequence: TGTGCCAGCAGTGTGCAGGGGGTTGGAAACACCATATATTTT. As protein: CASSVQGVGNTIYF. The rearrangement joins TRBV25-1 to TRBJ1-3, with TRBD1 identical over 7 bases. The CDR3 has 14 amino acids. V dropped 4 bases and J dropped 3; count of bases not matched to a gene: 3. Per germline, CDR1 MGHDK and CDR2 SYGVNS.

The V call is TRBV19, the J call TRBJ1-5, with D unclear. Germline V gene data show CDR1 as LNHDA and CDR2 as SQIVND (reference sequence). CDR3 length: 16 residues. The V gene lost 0 bases and the J gene lost 4 bases, with 13 bases spanning the gap. The CDR3 here is CASSIDLLSFNQPQHF. In DNA form, the CDR3 reads TGTGCCAGTAGTATAGATCTATTATCATTTAATCAGCCCCAGCATTTT.

The rearrangement joins TRBV7-2 to TRBJ1-2; weak D call: TRBD1 (6 bases). V lost 5 bases, J lost 4 bases, and 8 bases lay in between. The CDR3 is 12 amino acids. Germline lookup yields CDR1 SGHTA and CDR2 FQGNSA. CDR3 amino acids: CASSRDIYGYTF. The CDR3 nucleotides are TGTGCCAGCAGCAGGGACATCTATGGCTACACCTTC. Together with reference TRBV7-2 and TRBJ1-2, the CDR3 gives the full variable domain: GAGVSQSPSNKVTEKGKDVELRCDPISGHTALYWYRQSLGQGLEFLIYFQGNSAPDKSGLPSDRFSAERTGGSVSTLTIQRTQQEDSAVYLCASSRDIYGYTFGSGTRLTVV.

The rearrangement joins TRBV28 to TRBJ1-2, with a weak D call TRBD1 (5 bases). V lost 7 bases and J 1 base, leaving 10 bases between the germline ends. Looked up from germline, CDR1 is MDHEN and CDR2 is SYDVKM. The CDR3 contains 13 residues. The chain's CDR3 is CASTGRFNYGYTF. CDR3 nucleotides: TGTGCCAGCACAGGGCGGTTTAACTATGGCTACACCTTC.

The chain couples TRBV5-1 to TRBJ2-1; 8 bases are a match to TRBD2. V shed 6 bases and J 5 bases; nucleotides not matched to a gene: 10. Germline loops: CDR1 SGHRS, CDR2 YFSETQ. The CDR3 extends over 15 amino acids. DNA for the CDR3: TGCGCCAGCACCCCGCTTAGCGGGGCCCACAATGAGCAGTTCTTC. This codes for CASTPLSGAHNEQFF.

The rearrangement joins TRBV6-1 to TRBJ2-3; the D call may be TRBD1 or TRBD2 (5 bases each). CDR3 size: 14 residues. The V end was cut by 0 bases, the J end by 9 bases, with 13 bases between. Looked up from germline, CDR1 is MNHNS and CDR2 is SASEGT. The CDR3 nucleotides are TGTGCCAGCAGTGAAGCGCCCCTAGGGGACACGCAGTATTTT. Translated: CASSEAPLGDTQYF.

This chain connects TRBV14 to TRBJ2-1, with TRBD2 identical over 9 bases. V shed 4 bases, J shed 0 bases, and the junction held 4 bases outside the gene matches. The CDR3 covers 16 residues. CDR1 SGHDN and CDR2 FVKESK come from the germline V gene. CDR3 amino acids: CASSRYSGSSYNEQFF. The DNA of the CDR3 is TGTGCCAGCAGCCGTTATAGCGGGAGCTCCTACAATGAGCAGTTCTTC.

The rearrangement uses TRBV10-3 and TRBJ1-2, with 9 bases identical to TRBD1. V was clipped by 6 bases and J by 6 bases; unmatched bases: 5. This CDR3 region has 13 residues. In germline, CDR1 is ENHRY, CDR2 SYGVKD. CDR3 nucleotide sequence: TGTGCCATCAGGGACGACAGGGGGAATGGCTACACCTTC. Translated: CAIRDDRGNGYTF.

The chain links TRBV9 to TRBJ2-7, with 8 bases that match TRBD2. The CDR3 runs 15 residues. Germline V gene lookup returns CDR1 SGDLS and CDR2 YYNGEE. Trimming cost V 2 bases and J 5 bases; bases outside gene matches: 9. The CDR3 reads CASSVGSGRVNEQYF. DNA of the CDR3: TGTGCCAGCAGCGTCGGTTCCGGGAGGGTAAACGAGCAGTACTTC.

This sequence joins TRBV6-6 and TRBJ1-2; D might be TRBD1 (6 bases). Trimming left V 6 bases short and J 3 bases short, with 11 bases between. Germline values: CDR1 MNHNY, CDR2 SVGAGI (reference sequence). This CDR3 is 13 amino acids long. The CDR3 loop reads CASRSDSHYGYTF. In DNA, the CDR3 is TGTGCCAGCAGGTCGGACAGCCACTATGGCTACACCTTC.

The V gene is TRBV4-1, the J gene TRBJ1-1; TRBD1 agrees at 9 bases. V dropped 5 bases and J dropped 2; count of bases not matched to a gene: 6. Germline V gene lookup returns CDR1 MGHRA and CDR2 YSYEKL. CDR3 length: 15 residues. CDR3 bases: TGCGCCAGCAGCTTACGGACAGGGGTCAACACTGAAGCTTTCTTT. As protein: CASSLRTGVNTEAFF.

The chain uses TRBV5-1 and TRBJ1-4; possibly TRBD1 for D (5 bases). Trimming removed 4 bases at V and 5 bases at J, with 18 bases between. The CDR3 is made up of 16 amino acids. Germline lookup yields CDR1 SGHRS and CDR2 YFSETQ. For the CDR3, the DNA is TGCGCCAGCAGCCCGCAAGGGACCGTGGCGAATGAAAAACTGTTTTTT. Encoded protein: CASSPQGTVANEKLFF. Filled out from reference TRBV5-1 and TRBJ1-4, the complete variable domain reads KAGVTQTPRYLIKTRGQQVTLSCSPISGHRSVSWYQQTPGQGLQFLFEYFSETQRNKGNFPGRFSGRQFSNSRSEMNVSTLELGDSALYLCASSPQGTVANEKLFFGSGTQLSVL.

The sample holds many counts of this clone. The rearrangement joins TRBV5-6 to TRBJ1-3; 10 positions match TRBD1. Germline trimming cut 4 bases from V and 7 bases from J; bases unmatched to any gene: 8. The CDR3 is 15 amino acids. CDR1 and CDR2 (germline): SGHDT, YYEEEE. The CDR3 DNA reads as TGTGCCAGCAGCAACCGGGACAGGGGATGGAACACCATATATTTT. Its translation is CASSNRDRGWNTIYF.

The V and J genes are TRBV2 and TRBJ1-5; no reliable D call. The CDR3 runs 13 residues. V lost 7 bases and J lost 2, with 9 bases in between. Germline V gives CDR1 SNHLY, CDR2 FYNNEI. The CDR3 sequence: CASNQWGNQPQHF. In DNA form, the CDR3 reads TGTGCCAGCAATCAGTGGGGCAATCAGCCCCAGCATTTT.

This chain connects TRBV7-2 to TRBJ2-1; no definite D call. The germline V gene has CDR1 SGHTA and CDR2 FQGNSA. Trimming took off 3 bases at V and 7 bases at J, with 16 bases between the two ends. This CDR3 is 15 amino acids long. In DNA form, the CDR3 reads TGTGCCAGCAGCTTGGGGTTGGTGTATCAGAATGAGCAGTTCTTC. Translating it yields CASSLGLVYQNEQFF.

This sequence joins TRBV5-1 and TRBJ1-1; D might be TRBD1 (5 bases). This CDR3 has 15 amino acids. The V and J ends lost 0 bases and 0 bases respectively, with 9 bases between them. Germline values: CDR1 SGHRS, CDR2 YFSETQ. CDR3 DNA: TGCGCCAGCAGCTTGGGGGGCGCCATGAACACTGAAGCTTTCTTT. Translated, it gives CASSLGGAMNTEAFF.

This chain connects TRBV28 to TRBJ1-1; D gene uncertain. Trimming took off 6 bases at V and 0 bases at J, with 11 bases between the two ends. CDR1 and CDR2 from the germline V gene are MDHEN and SYDVKM. This CDR3 is 14 amino acids long. In DNA form, the CDR3 reads TGTGCCAGCAGAGGAGGAGGGATGAACACTGAAGCTTTCTTT. Translated, it gives CASRGGGMNTEAFF.

The chain combines TRBV10-3 with TRBJ2-4; no clear D gene. V gave up 0 bases and J gave up 10 bases, with 10 bases separating them. Germline-derived CDR1 and CDR2 are ENHRY and SYGVKD. The CDR3 consists of 13 residues. The CDR3 DNA is TGTGCCATCAGTGAGTCTCAGGAATTGATTCAGTACTTC. Amino acid sequence: CAISESQELIQYF.

The chain uses TRBV5-1 and TRBJ2-6; unclear D gene. This CDR3 is 16 amino acids long. In germline, CDR1 is SGHRS, CDR2 YFSETQ. V shed 1 base and J shed 0 bases, with 8 bases lying between them. CDR3 sequence reads: CASSLLGSSGANVLTF. The CDR3 bases are TGCGCCAGCAGCTTGCTTGGATCCTCTGGGGCCAACGTCCTGACTTTC.

The chain combines TRBV7-6 with TRBJ1-1; D not resolved. Trimming removed 5 bases at V and 1 base at J, with 17 bases between. CDR3 length: 16 residues. The germline V gene encodes CDR1 SGHVS and CDR2 FNYEAQ. For the CDR3, the DNA is TGTGCCAGCAGCCTATCCCAAGCCTTGGGGAACACTGAAGCTTTCTTT. This gives the protein CASSLSQALGNTEAFF.

The rearrangement joins TRBV2 to TRBJ1-3; D is uncertain. The V and J ends lost 6 bases and 0 bases respectively, with 12 bases between them. The CDR3 has 15 residues. In germline, CDR1 is SNHLY, CDR2 FYNNEI. Here the CDR3 reads CASRDTRFSGNTIYF. The DNA for the CDR3 is TGTGCCAGCAGAGATACACGATTCTCTGGAAACACCATATATTTT.

The genes are TRBV6-1 and TRBJ1-1; TRBD1 matches 7 bases. The CDR3 totals 16 residues. The V and J ends lost 4 bases and 1 base, in that order; junction bases with no gene match: 9. Germline loops: CDR1 MNHNS, CDR2 SASEGT. The CDR3 region is CASSAPQGRGNTEAFF. The DNA of the CDR3 is TGTGCCAGCAGTGCCCCACAGGGGAGGGGGAACACTGAAGCTTTCTTT.

The chain combines TRBV13 with TRBJ1-1, with D perhaps matching TRBD1 (6 bases). The germline CDR1 and CDR2 sequences are PRHDT and FYEKMQ (reference sequence). The CDR3 spans 15 residues. The germline V and J ends were trimmed by 3 bases and 0 bases, with 11 bases remaining between them. CDR3 loop: CASSFYRVMNTEAFF. The CDR3 region has the DNA TGTGCCAGCAGCTTCTACAGGGTCATGAACACTGAAGCTTTCTTT. Looking up the rest from reference TRBV13 and TRBJ1-1 gives the full variable domain: AAGVIQSPRHLIKEKRETATLKCYPIPRHDTVYWYQQGPGQDPQFLISFYEKMQSDKGSIPDRFSAQQFSDYHSELNMSSLELGDSALYFCASSFYRVMNTEAFFGQGTRLTVV.

This clone was seen a single time. V is TRBV6-5 and J is TRBJ1-4; D is unresolved. Looked up from germline, CDR1 is MNHEY and CDR2 is SVGAGI. V lost 11 bases, J lost 10 bases, and 23 bases lay in between. The CDR3 runs to 14 residues. CDR3 in DNA: TGTGCCGGTTCCGACCCCCTAACTCCTGGAAAACTGTTTTTT. Translation: CAGSDPLTPGKLFF.